This T cell receptor (beta chain) was recovered during a study of blood T cell dynamics during melanoma immunotherapy. Study as a whole: First-line therapy was either pembrolizumab or nivolumab with ipilimumab for metastatic melanoma. General study points: Clones driving repertoire changes may be melanoma-specific or general immune activation.

The time point is: week 3, after first cycle of checkpoint inhibitor. Assay used: immunoSEQ multiplex PCR; TCRdb lists only in-frame clones, some missing. The sample contains 10,000 to 13,000 clones, approximately 87% of which appear only once. Concerning this clone: As yet, its antigen is unknown. An end of the junction differs from the germline gene, which may be a read error.

The germline CDR1 and CDR2 sequences are LNHDA and SQIVND (reference sequence). The CDR3 contains 17 residues. The receptor comes from a human donor with melanoma. The V gene is TRBV19, the J gene TRBJ1-1, with D possibly being TRBD1 (6 bases). Sequenced here: blood, sampled from a patient treated with checkpoint blockade. CDR3 DNA: TGTGCCAGTACCAAACAGACGACAGGAGACCTGAACACTGAAACTTTCTTT. Its protein product is CASTKQTTGDLNTETFF. The full variable domain, with the rest looked up from reference TRBV19 and TRBJ1-1, is DGGITQSPKYLFRKEGQNVTLSCEQNLNHDAMYWYRQDPGQGLRLIYYSQIVNDFQKGDIAEGYSVSREKKESFPLTVTSAQKNPTAFYLCASTKQTTGDLNTETFFGQGTRLTVV.